The 27 T cell receptor beta chains below come from one sample, sequenced in a study of shared clonotypes between healthy human individuals. Using immunoSEQ multiplex PCR, the repertoire was profiled, and TCRdb retains in-frame clones only, with some absent. The sample holds some 2,500,000 clones, 80% to 95% seen once. Sequenced sample: naive CD4+ T cells from PBMCs. Subset described: CD45RA+ positively selected. These receptors were taken from a young man in good health. Some clones in this sample may be carry-over from other donors' samples.

Worth noting for this clone: The same CDR3 can be traced to other DNA sequences in this sample. This rearrangement joins TRBV4-1 to TRBJ2-1; possibly TRBD2 for D (6 bases). Trimming took off 2 bases at V and 1 base at J, with 9 bases between the two ends. Germline CDR1 is MGHRA and CDR2 is YSYEKL. The CDR3 sequence is 15 residues long. The CDR3 DNA reads TGCGCCAGCAGCCAATTGGGACTTTCCTACAATGAGCAGTTCTTC. It codes for CASSQLGLSYNEQFF.

The chain employs TRBV27 and TRBJ1-1; no clear D gene. V lost 6 bases and J 5 bases, leaving 16 bases between the germline ends. This CDR3 comprises 14 residues. The germline V gene encodes CDR1 MNHEY and CDR2 SMNVEV (reference sequence). The CDR3 nucleotides read TGTGCCAGCAGAGCCCGTCTCCGGGGAACTGAAGCTTTCTTT. Translated, it gives CASRARLRGTEAFF.

The rearrangement joins TRBV20-1 to TRBJ2-1; TRBD2 is a possible D gene (6 bases). Germline V gene data show CDR1 as DFQATT and CDR2 as SNEGSKA (reference sequence). The CDR3 extends over 11 amino acids. As DNA, the CDR3 is TGCAGCGGGAGCGTACACAATGAGCAGTTCTTC. It encodes CSGSVHNEQFF.

This clone was counted a single time. The chain's CDR3 is CASNPGPSYEQYF. The CDR3 region has the DNA TGTGCCAGTAATCCAGGGCCGAGCTACGAGCAGTACTTC. V gene TRBV19 combines with J gene TRBJ2-7; a possible D gene is TRBD1 (5 bases). CDR1 is LNHDA and CDR2 is SQIVND in the germline V gene (reference sequence). V was cut by 7 bases and J by 3 bases, with 13 bases left in between. This CDR3 has 13 residues.

V gene TRBV28 combines with J gene TRBJ1-1, with 10 bases that match TRBD1. The CDR3 covers 15 residues. CDR1 and CDR2 (germline): MDHEN, SYDVKM. V was pared by 6 bases and J by 2 bases, with 6 bases of the junction left unmatched. The CDR3 sequence: CASRRPTGGNTEAFF. The CDR3 bases are TGTGCCAGCAGGCGCCCGACAGGGGGCAACACTGAAGCTTTCTTT.

The chain is built from TRBV12-5 and TRBJ2-3; TRBD2 agrees at 9 bases. This CDR3 is 14 amino acids long. Germline lookup yields CDR1 LGHNT and CDR2 FRNRAP. With V trimmed by 5 bases and J by 4 bases, 4 bases remained unmatched. In DNA form, the CDR3 reads TGTGCTAGTGGTCTAGGACTAGCGCCAGATACGCAGTATTTT. It encodes CASGLGLAPDTQYF. The full variable domain, rest sourced from reference TRBV12-5 and TRBJ2-3, is DARVTQTPRHKVTEMGQEVTMRCQPILGHNTVFWYRQTMMQGLELLAYFRNRAPLDDSGMPKDRFSAEMPDATLATLKIQPSEPRDSAVYFCASGLGLAPDTQYFGPGTRLTVL.

The chain carries TRBV21-1 and TRBJ1-1. TRBV21-1 is assigned pseudogene status. The CDR3 consists of 16 residues. The CDR3 region has the DNA TGTGCCAGCAGCAAAGCGGTCCCCTGGGTCAACACTGAAGCTTTCTTT. Residues: CASSKAVPWVNTEAFF.

In DNA form, the CDR3 reads TGTGCCAGCTCACCACCCTCTGGGGGTGAAGCTTTCTTT. As protein: CASSPPSGGEAFF. The chain carries TRBV18 and TRBJ1-1; possible D gene TRBD1, 5 bases. This CDR3 is 13 amino acids long. V was trimmed by 0 bases and J by 7 bases, leaving 9 bases between them. Per germline, CDR1 KGHSH and CDR2 LQKENI.

In DNA form, the CDR3 reads TGCAGTGCTAATGTGGAGAATGGCTACACCTTC. It encodes CSANVENGYTF. The chain couples TRBV20-1 to TRBJ1-2, with unresolved D. V dropped 4 bases and J dropped 6 bases, with 9 bases sitting between them. This CDR3 comprises 11 residues. Germline loops: CDR1 DFQATT, CDR2 SNEGSKA (reference sequence).

The chain couples TRBV6-1 to TRBJ1-5; weak D call: TRBD1 (5 bases). The CDR3 has 14 amino acids. CDR1 is MNHNS and CDR2 is SASEGT in the germline V gene. The ends were cut back, 0 bases at V and 7 bases at J, with 10 bases in the middle. The CDR3 is CASSEAQGVQPQHF. The CDR3 DNA is TGTGCCAGCAGTGAAGCGCAGGGAGTACAGCCCCAGCATTTT.

In this sample, this clone turned up a few times. The sample carries other DNA sequences with the same CDR3. This chain connects TRBV5-1 to TRBJ1-1; D unclear. Trimming shortened V by 1 base and J by 0 bases, and 7 bases separated the two germline ends. Germline V gene lookup returns CDR1 SGHRS and CDR2 YFSETQ. This CDR3 is built from 14 residues. CDR3 protein: CASSLSGMNTEAFF. The CDR3 bases are TGCGCCAGCAGCTTGTCCGGGATGAACACTGAAGCTTTCTTT. Looking up the rest from reference TRBV5-1 and TRBJ1-1 gives the full variable domain: KAGVTQTPRYLIKTRGQQVTLSCSPISGHRSVSWYQQTPGQGLQFLFEYFSETQRNKGNFPGRFSGRQFSNSRSEMNVSTLELGDSALYLCASSLSGMNTEAFFGQGTRLTVV.

The V gene is TRBV28, the J gene TRBJ1-2; D remains ambiguous. Trimming stripped 5 bases from V and 3 bases from J, with 10 bases between. Germline V lookup: CDR1 MDHEN, CDR2 SYDVKM. The CDR3 has 13 residues. CDR3 loop: CASSGSEYYGYTF. The CDR3 coding sequence is TGTGCCAGCAGTGGATCAGAGTACTATGGCTACACCTTC.

V and J are TRBV11-2 and TRBJ1-4; D uncertain. The CDR3 extends over 12 amino acids. Germline V gene sequence: CDR1 SGHAT, CDR2 FQNNGV. V shed 10 bases and J shed 4 bases, with 10 bases lying between them. CDR3 amino acids: CATSPLNEKLFF. The CDR3 DNA reads TGTGCCACCTCGCCTCTTAATGAAAAACTGTTTTTT.

J is TRBJ1-2 and V is TRBV5-1; D is undetermined. Trimming took off 0 bases at V and 4 bases at J, with 10 bases between the two ends. There are 14 residues in the CDR3. Per the germline V gene, CDR1 is SGHRS and CDR2 is YFSETQ. DNA for the CDR3: TGCGCCAGCAGCTTGGCCCCTCGAGGCTATGGCTACACCTTC. Amino acids: CASSLAPRGYGYTF.

V is TRBV2 and J is TRBJ2-6; a possible D gene is TRBD1 (6 bases). V was cut by 8 bases and J by 10 bases, with 15 bases left in between. CDR1 is SNHLY and CDR2 is FYNNEI in the germline V gene. This CDR3 has 13 amino acids. This chain's CDR3 is CASRSGQPNVLTF. DNA of the CDR3: TGTGCCAGCCGATCAGGACAGCCAAACGTCCTGACTTTC. The variable domain in full, with the rest retrieved from reference TRBV2 and TRBJ2-6, is EPEVTQTPSHQVTQMGQEVILRCVPISNHLYFYWYRQILGQKVEFLVSFYNNEISEKSEIFDDQFSVERPDGSNFTLKIRSTKLEDSAMYFCASRSGQPNVLTFGAGSRLTVL.

The chain couples TRBV15 to TRBJ2-5; 7 bases line up with TRBD2. The CDR3 contains 17 residues. The germline gives CDR1 LNHNV, CDR2 YYDKDF (reference sequence). With 0 bases clipped from V and 1 base from J, the junction kept 8 bases outside the gene matches. The CDR3 region has the DNA TGTGCCACCAGCAGAGATCGGCTAGCGGCCTCCCAAGAGACCCAGTACTTC. It translates to CATSRDRLAASQETQYF.

The chain combines TRBV18 with TRBJ1-2; 9 positions agree with TRBD1. With V trimmed by 6 bases and J by 0 bases, 8 bases remained unmatched. CDR3 size: 16 residues. The germline CDR1 and CDR2 sequences are KGHSH and LQKENI. This chain's CDR3 is CASSMDRGFSNYGYTF. CDR3 DNA sequence: TGTGCCAGCTCTATGGACAGGGGCTTCTCTAACTATGGCTACACCTTC.

The chain recombines TRBV7-2 with TRBJ2-5; a weak D match, TRBD2 (5 bases). Germline V gives CDR1 SGHTA, CDR2 FQGNSA. This CDR3 is built from 14 residues. V was shortened by 5 bases and J by 6 bases, with 16 bases between the two germline ends. The CDR3 region is CASSRVGEFKTQYF. The CDR3 nucleotides read TGTGCCAGCAGCCGGGTCGGGGAGTTTAAGACCCAGTACTTC.

About this clone: Other DNA variants within this sample encode the same CDR3. The rearrangement uses TRBV2 and TRBJ2-2; 13 nucleotides line up with TRBD2. The trim removed 6 bases at V and 5 bases at J, leaving 3 bases unmatched. The germline gives CDR1 SNHLY, CDR2 FYNNEI. The CDR3 sequence is 15 residues long. The CDR3 region has the DNA TGTGCCAGCAGCGGGACTAGCGGGAAAACCGGGGAGCTGTTTTTT. Translation: CASSGTSGKTGELFF.

This sequence joins TRBV4-2 and TRBJ1-4; a weak D match, TRBD1 (5 bases). Trimming removed 3 bases from V and 3 bases from J, with 26 bases in between. The CDR3 sequence is 20 residues long. Germline values: CDR1 LGHNA, CDR2 YNFKEQ. The DNA for the CDR3 is TGTGCCAGCAGCCATGCTACAGGCGAAGTAAGGATCCGGGCTAATGAAAAACTGTTTTTT. Its translation is CASSHATGEVRIRANEKLFF.

J is TRBJ2-5 and V is TRBV19; 11 bases agree with TRBD2. The CDR3 spans 14 residues. Germline CDR1 is LNHDA and CDR2 is SQIVND (reference sequence). After removal of 7 bases from V and 3 bases from J, the junction contained 4 bases not matched to a gene. The CDR3 DNA sequence: TGTGCCAGTACCCTGACTAGCGGGAAAGAGACCCAGTACTTC. As protein: CASTLTSGKETQYF.

The chain employs TRBV27 and TRBJ2-5; 7 bases fit TRBD1. Germline assignment: CDR1 MNHEY and CDR2 SMNVEV (reference sequence). V dropped 6 bases and J dropped 0; count of bases not matched to a gene: 7. The CDR3 sequence is 15 residues long. CDR3 coding DNA: TGTGCCAGCAGCCCCACACAGGGGCACCAAGAGACCCAGTACTTC. It translates to CASSPTQGHQETQYF.

The chain recombines TRBV7-2 with TRBJ2-7; D ambiguous. V was shortened by 0 bases and J by 5 bases, with 11 bases between the two germline ends. The CDR3 is made up of 14 amino acids. Germline V CDR1 and CDR2: SGHTA, FQGNSA. The CDR3 reads CASSLALVSDEQYF. The CDR3 coding sequence is TGTGCCAGCAGCTTAGCGCTGGTGAGTGACGAGCAGTACTTC.

This sequence joins TRBV10-3 and TRBJ2-5; D may correspond to TRBD1 or TRBD2 (5 bases each). Trimming took 4 bases from V and 2 from J, leaving 14 bases between them. This CDR3 is built from 15 residues. Germline CDR1 reads ENHRY; CDR2 reads SYGVKD. The CDR3 bases are TGTGCCATCAGTGCGACAAATGGGGGACAAGAGACCCAGTACTTC. It yields the protein CAISATNGGQETQYF.

The gene calls are TRBV5-1 and TRBJ1-5; 10 nucleotides match TRBD1. V trimming: 4 bases; J trimming: 7 bases; junction bases outside the gene matches: 11. The length of the CDR3 is 16 residues. Germline V CDR1 and CDR2: SGHRS, YFSETQ. The CDR3 region is CASSPTTGGEGQPQHF. The CDR3 bases are TGCGCCAGCAGCCCAACGACAGGGGGCGAGGGGCAGCCCCAGCATTTT.

The rearrangement uses TRBV10-3 and TRBJ2-1; D possibly corresponds to TRBD1 (6 bases). V was cut by 6 bases and J by 3 bases, with 9 bases left in between. Germline V gene data show CDR1 as ENHRY and CDR2 as SYGVKD. This CDR3 has 13 residues. The CDR3 DNA sequence: TGTGCCATCAGGGAAGGGGGCTACAATGAGCAGTTCTTC. This encodes CAIREGGYNEQFF.

The V call is TRBV28, the J call TRBJ2-2; unclear D gene. The germline V and J ends were trimmed by 8 bases and 7 bases, with 20 bases remaining between them. The CDR3 length is 15 residues. The V gene's germline CDR1 is MDHEN and CDR2 SYDVKM. CDR3 amino acids: CASCRAGVLGGELFF. The CDR3, as DNA: TGTGCCAGCTGTCGGGCAGGAGTTTTAGGCGGGGAGCTGTTTTTT.